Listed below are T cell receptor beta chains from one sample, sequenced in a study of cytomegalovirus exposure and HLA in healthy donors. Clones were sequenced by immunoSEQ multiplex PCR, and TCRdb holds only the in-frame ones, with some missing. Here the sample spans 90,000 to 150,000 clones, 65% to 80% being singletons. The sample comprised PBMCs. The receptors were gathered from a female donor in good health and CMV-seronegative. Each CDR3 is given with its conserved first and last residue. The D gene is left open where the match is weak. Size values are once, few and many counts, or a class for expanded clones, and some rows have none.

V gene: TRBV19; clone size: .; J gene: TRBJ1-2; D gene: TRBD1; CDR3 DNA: TGTGCCAGTAGTGAGGACAGGGGATATGGCTACACCTTC; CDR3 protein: CASSEDRGYGYTF
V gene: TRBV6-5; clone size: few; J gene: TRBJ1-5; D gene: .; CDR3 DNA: TGTGCCAGCAGATCCGACATAAACAATCAGCCCCAGCATTTT; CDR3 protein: CASRSDINNQPQHF
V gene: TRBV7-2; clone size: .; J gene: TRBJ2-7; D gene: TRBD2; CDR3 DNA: TGTGCCAGCAGCTCAGGACTAGTCGACTACGAGCAGTACTTC; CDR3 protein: CASSSGLVDYEQYF
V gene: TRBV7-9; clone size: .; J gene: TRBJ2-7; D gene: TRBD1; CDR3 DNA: TGTGCCAGCAGCCCCGGACAGGGGGCCGACGAGCAGTACTTC; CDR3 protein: CASSPGQGADEQYF
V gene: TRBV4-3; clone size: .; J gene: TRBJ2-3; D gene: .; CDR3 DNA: TGCGCCAGCAGCCAAGTTGCAGGGGCGACCACAGATACGCAGTATTTT; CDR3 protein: CASSQVAGATTDTQYF
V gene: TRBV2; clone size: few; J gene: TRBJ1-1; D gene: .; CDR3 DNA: TGTGCCAGCAGGGAACAGGGCAAGGGCACTGAAGCTTTCTTT; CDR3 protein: CASREQGKGTEAFF
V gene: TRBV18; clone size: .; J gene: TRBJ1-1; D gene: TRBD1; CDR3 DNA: TGTGCCAGCTCACCCCGACAGGGTATCGACACTGAAGCTTTCTTT; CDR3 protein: CASSPRQGIDTEAFF
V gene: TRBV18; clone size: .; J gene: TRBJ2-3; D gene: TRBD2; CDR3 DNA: TGTGCCAGCTCACCAAGGACCGGGGGGGAATACACAGATACGCAGTATTTT; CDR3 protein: CASSPRTGGEYTDTQYF
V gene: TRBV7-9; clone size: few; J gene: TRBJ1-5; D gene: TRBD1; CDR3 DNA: TGTGCCAGCAGCGGTAGGGGACAGGCCGGGGTCCTGCCAGCCCAGCATTTT; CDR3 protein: CASSGRGQAGVLPAQHF
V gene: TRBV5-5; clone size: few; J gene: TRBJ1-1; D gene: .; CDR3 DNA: TGTGCCAGCAGCTTGGATCGGAACACTGAAGCTTTCTTT; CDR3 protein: CASSLDRNTEAFF
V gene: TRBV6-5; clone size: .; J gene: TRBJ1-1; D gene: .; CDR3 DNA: TGTGCCAGCAGAGAAACAGGGTACACTGAAGCTTTCTTT; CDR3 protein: CASRETGYTEAFF
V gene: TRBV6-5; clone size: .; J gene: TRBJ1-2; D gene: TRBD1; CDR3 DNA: TGTGCCAGCAGTATCGGCCGGGACAGAGACTATGGCTACACCTTC; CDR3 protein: CASSIGRDRDYGYTF
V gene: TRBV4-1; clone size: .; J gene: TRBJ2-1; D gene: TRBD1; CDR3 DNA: TGCGCCAGCAGCTCCCCAGGGGCCGGGACAGGGAACAATGAGCAGTTCTTC; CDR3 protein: CASSSPGAGTGNNEQFF
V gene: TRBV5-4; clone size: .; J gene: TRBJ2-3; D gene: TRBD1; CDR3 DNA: TGTGCCAGCAGGTCCACGGGACAGAGCAACACAGATACGCAGTATTTT; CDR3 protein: CASRSTGQSNTDTQYF